This T cell receptor (beta chain) is from a study of early T cells in non-severe SARS-CoV-2 infection (dated by TCRdb to about 2021). For context, the study as a whole: Because TCR sequencing relied on bulk RNA taken from unsorted whole blood, pairing of alpha and beta chains was not possible. Overall study results and their limits: VDJdb matching was skewed toward anti-spike CD8 responses and likely underestimated virus-specific expansions, missing private and CD4 specificities.

Set within a cohort of healthcare workers in London, UK, this nested case-control study involved weekly PCR testing of nasopharyngeal swabs along with blood sampling. Healthcare workers were recruited between 23 and 31 March 2020, during the week of the UK lockdown, and were followed weekly for up to roughly 16 weeks. The library was made by 5' RACE. The sequencer was a NextSeq 500. The TCR library protocol attached unique molecular identifiers to individual cDNA molecules to correct for sequencing error and PCR bias. TCR alpha and beta chains were both sequenced, and the abundances of alpha and beta sequences in each sample were closely correlated with each other. On the authors' methods: Decombinator V4 was used to annotate the V gene, J gene and CDR3 of the TCR sequences. Expanded TCRs were defined as changing significantly between any two time points under a Poisson model with p below 0.0001. TCR abundances were normalised to the total number of TCRs sequenced in each sample and reported as counts per million. MAIT TCRs were defined by TRAV1-2 paired with TRAJ12, TRAJ20 or TRAJ33, and iNKT TCRs by TRAV10 paired with TRAJ18. VDJdb, accessed on 1 November 2021, was searched for TCRs annotated for CMV, EBV and SARS-CoV-2, and TCRs annotated for more than one antigen were excluded. The public reads were run again by TCRdb, first through fastp at Q25 and then through MiXCR, and only productive beta chains were kept. Each entry merges the rows of one CDR3 protein and shows their most common DNA and genes. TCRdb assigned the V and J calls; the authors' analysis was not used. This sample gives 25,000 to 30,000 distinct CDR3 sequences in total; more than 5% of them show up just once. The ten largest clonotypes hold less than 14% of the sample.

Turning to this clonotype: Its antigen is currently not known. Qualities for individual bases were not recorded, and no much larger clone is one base off.

Reading from cysteine to phenylalanine, the CDR3 counts 11 amino acids. CDR3 DNA is the only sequence kept; it has 33 bases, read in frame from the first base. For CDR1 and CDR2, the germline V gene (reference sequence) lists DFQATT and SNEGSKA. The V end loses 3 bases and the J end loses 8 bases, and a stretch of 7 bases separates them. The sequence was collected from an adult who was a healthcare worker with PCR-confirmed SARS-CoV-2 infection or an uninfected control (not recorded which). Recombination connected TRBV20-1 to TRBJ2-2, with no D gene named confidently. Sample: whole blood. DNA sequence: TGCAGTGCTAGGACACGGGGGGAGCTGTTTTTT. This yields the protein CSARTRGELFF.